This TCR beta chain was documented in a study of blood T cell repertoires in COVID-19 (dated by TCRdb to the early 2020s). In the study overall: The collaborator samples originated in the United States, Italy and Spain and spanned the acute and convalescent phases of COVID-19. The samples were drawn from two sources: the first 160 participants of the ongoing ImmuneRACE study, and over 950 subjects contributed by 6 global collaborators. Where HLA class I and class II types were available, the types were taken from metadata supplied by the sample provider, not from assay-based typing. Deeply sampled blood TCRbeta repertoires from subjects exposed to, actively infected with, or recovered from COVID-19 were included in the dataset. The material from the prospective study consisted of cDNA or gDNA derived from T cells, B-cell-depleted T cells, or PBMCs. The repertoires were released in a freely available public database meant as a resource for research on the immune response to SARS-CoV-2. Sample metadata almost always included a de-identified subject ID, COVID-19 status, age in years and sex. The paper as a whole reports these results and caveats: Clinical and demographic metadata were provided uncurated, with the amount varying by source and participant.

The immunoSEQ Assay, a bias-controlled multiplex PCR, was used to amplify TCRbeta CDR3 regions from genomic DNA. In the paper's pipeline: Nucleated cell counts per sample were estimated from amplification of reference gene primers within the assay. Sequence reads were collapsed and filtered to measure the absolute abundance of every unique TCRbeta CDR3 rearrangement. For each sample, productive Simpson clonality was calculated as the square root of Simpson's diversity index across productive rearrangements. TCRdb took this table from immuneACCESS and kept in-frame rearrangements with V and J called. Such tables lack part of the clones; where checked against another copy, unresolved V genes explain under half of the gap, and the rest is unexplained. D and trimming were read from the DNA, whereas the V and J calls and clone size are those reported in that table. The table for this sample lists about 190,000 clones; approximately 84% of them were counted only once. Approximately 5% of the sample is in the top ten clones.

CDR1 SEHNR and CDR2 FQNEAQ were looked up in the germline V gene (reference sequence). The CDR3 goes from the cysteine to the phenylalanine over 17 residues. Only the CDR3 DNA is retained, 51 bases long and in frame from the first base. V gives up 2 bases and J gives up 7 bases, and the segment between their germline ends measures 23 bases. Notes on this clone: Its target antigen remains unknown. Per-nucleotide qualities are absent, and no much larger clonotype sits a single base away.

Each collaborating institution followed its own protocols to collect whole blood in K2EDTA tubes. For TCRbeta analysis, collaborator samples were shipped as frozen whole blood, as isolated PBMCs, or as DNA extracted from either sample type. The TCR comes from an elderly woman with acute or convalescent COVID-19. Sequencing used peripheral blood. The chain is assembled from TRBV7-9 and TRBJ1-1, with a tentative D gene TRBD1 over 5 matching bases. CDR3 sequence: CASSLSSGVQIPREAFF. The DNA sequence is as follows: TGTGCCAGCAGCTTAAGCTCGGGGGTGCAGATCCCCCGTGAAGCTTTCTTT. Outside the CDR3, residues come from the reference TRBV7-9 and TRBJ1-1 proteins, so the full variable domain is: DTGVSQNPRHKITKRGQNVTFRCDPISEHNRLYWYRQTLGQGPEFLTYFQNEAQLEKSRLLSDRFSAERPKGSFSTLEIQRTEQGDSAMYLCASSLSSGVQIPREAFFGQGTRLTVV.